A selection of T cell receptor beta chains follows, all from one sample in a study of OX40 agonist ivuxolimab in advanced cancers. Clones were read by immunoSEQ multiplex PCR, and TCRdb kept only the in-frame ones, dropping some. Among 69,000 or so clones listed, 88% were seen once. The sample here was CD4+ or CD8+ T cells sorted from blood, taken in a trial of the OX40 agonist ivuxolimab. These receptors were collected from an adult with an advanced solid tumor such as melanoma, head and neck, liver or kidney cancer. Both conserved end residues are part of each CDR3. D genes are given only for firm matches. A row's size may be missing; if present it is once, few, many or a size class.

cdr3_nt: TGTGCCAGCACCTACGCGGGGGGGTTAGATACGCAGTATTTT
cdr3_aa: CASTYAGGLDTQYF
v_call: TRBV2
clone_size: -
j_call: TRBJ2-3
d_call: TRBD2

cdr3_nt: TGTGCCAGTAGTATGACAGACATCGACCGGCTGAACTATGGCTACACCTTC
cdr3_aa: CASSMTDIDRLNYGYTF
v_call: TRBV19
clone_size: -
j_call: TRBJ1-2
d_call: -

cdr3_nt: TGTGCCAGCAGCTCGATGGGGACAGGGGGAAATCAGCCCCAGCATTTT
cdr3_aa: CASSSMGTGGNQPQHF
v_call: TRBV7-2
clone_size: once
j_call: TRBJ1-5
d_call: TRBD1

cdr3_nt: TGTGCCAGCAGTAGGACAGGGACCACTGAAGCTTTCTTT
cdr3_aa: CASSRTGTTEAFF
v_call: TRBV6-5
clone_size: -
j_call: TRBJ1-1
d_call: TRBD1

cdr3_nt: TGTGTCATCCCCCTGAGACAGGGGGCGTGCGAGCAGTACTTC
cdr3_aa: CVIPLRQGACEQYF
v_call: TRBV7-5
clone_size: -
j_call: TRBJ2-7
d_call: -

cdr3_nt: TGTGCCAGCAGTGAGGTGGATGGCTATAATTCACCCCTCCACTTT
cdr3_aa: CASSEVDGYNSPLHF
v_call: TRBV25-1
clone_size: few
j_call: TRBJ1-6
d_call: -

cdr3_nt: TGTGCCACCTCCGTAGTGAGCGACGAGCAGTACTTC
cdr3_aa: CATSVVSDEQYF
v_call: TRBV10-3
clone_size: -
j_call: TRBJ2-7
d_call: -

cdr3_nt: TGTGCTGGGAGGCTAGACAGCTCCTATAATTCACCCCTCCACTTT
cdr3_aa: CAGRLDSSYNSPLHF
v_call: TRBV30
clone_size: once
j_call: TRBJ1-6
d_call: -

cdr3_nt: TGTGCCAGCAGCCCGAGCGGGGGACTCACCGGGGAGCTGTTTTTT
cdr3_aa: CASSPSGGLTGELFF
v_call: TRBV11-2
clone_size: -
j_call: TRBJ2-2
d_call: TRBD2

cdr3_nt: TGTGCCAGCAGCTTAGCGAGCCAGCCCCAGCATTTT
cdr3_aa: CASSLASQPQHF
v_call: TRBV7-9
clone_size: once
j_call: TRBJ1-5
d_call: -

cdr3_nt: TGTGCCAGCAGGTACGGAATAGCTGAAGCTTTCTTT
cdr3_aa: CASRYGIAEAFF
v_call: TRBV5-8
clone_size: -
j_call: TRBJ1-1
d_call: -

cdr3_nt: TGTGCCAGCACCAACGGGAAAAGTCTTATGAACACTGAAGCTTTCTTT
cdr3_aa: CASTNGKSLMNTEAFF
v_call: TRBV5-4
clone_size: -
j_call: TRBJ1-1
d_call: -

cdr3_nt: TGCGCCAGCAGCTTGAGTACAGGGAGTTCCACAGATACGCAGTATTTT
cdr3_aa: CASSLSTGSSTDTQYF
v_call: TRBV5-1
clone_size: few
j_call: TRBJ2-3
d_call: -

cdr3_nt: TGTGCCAGCAGCACGGACCCTTGGGGGGAAAAACTGTTTTTT
cdr3_aa: CASSTDPWGEKLFF
v_call: TRBV11-2
clone_size: -
j_call: TRBJ1-4
d_call: -

cdr3_nt: TGTGCCAGCTCACGCGAACACACAGATACGCAGTATTTT
cdr3_aa: CASSREHTDTQYF
v_call: TRBV18
clone_size: -
j_call: TRBJ2-3
d_call: -

cdr3_nt: TGTGCCAGCAGCGGGTACAATGAGCAGTTCTTC
cdr3_aa: CASSGYNEQFF
v_call: TRBV2
clone_size: -
j_call: TRBJ2-1
d_call: -

cdr3_nt: TGTGCCAGCAAGTTAGGGACTAGCTTCACTGAGCAGTTCTTC
cdr3_aa: CASKLGTSFTEQFF
v_call: TRBV6-1
clone_size: -
j_call: TRBJ2-1
d_call: TRBD2